One and the same sample provided the 28 T cell receptor beta chains below, sequenced in a study of siplizumab effects on memory and regulatory T cells. Libraries were prepared by immunoSEQ multiplex PCR; TCRdb keeps only in-frame clonotypes and omits some of them. The sample shows about 3,400 clones, approximately 60% of them seen only once. The antigens these receptors bind are not known. Coculturing was carried out on the mixed lymphocyte reaction cells. It lasted more than five days and was done at 37°C. Sequencing was done on a sample of CFSE-low (dividing) CD8+ T cells sorted from an allogeneic mixed lymphocyte reaction. These receptors originate from a human donor in good health; the cells came from an allogeneic mixed lymphocyte reaction. Some clones in this sample may be carry-over from other donors' samples.

This chain connects TRBV6-5 to TRBJ2-5; D not certain. V was trimmed by 0 bases and J by 4 bases, leaving 9 bases between them. The CDR3 has 14 amino acids. From germline, CDR1 is MNHEY and CDR2 SVGAGI. The DNA of the CDR3 is TGTGCCAGCAGTTACTCGGGTGGGGTAGAGACCCAGTACTTC. This gives the protein CASSYSGGVETQYF.

J is TRBJ2-4 and V is TRBV27; 8 nucleotides agree with TRBD1. V shed 2 bases and J 7 bases; nucleotides not matched to a gene: 1. This CDR3 contains 13 residues. Germline V gene data show CDR1 as MNHEY and CDR2 as SMNVEV (reference sequence). CDR3: CASSLDRGNIQYF. The CDR3 DNA reads TGTGCCAGCAGTTTAGACAGGGGTAACATTCAGTACTTC.

This clone was seen only a few times. J is TRBJ2-7 and V is TRBV7-9; a possible D gene is TRBD1 (5 bases). The CDR3 has 15 residues. The germline V gene encodes CDR1 SEHNR and CDR2 FQNEAQ (reference sequence). V was clipped by 5 bases and J by 3 bases, with 17 bases between them. For the CDR3, the DNA is TGTGCCAGCAGCCAGCGATCTCAGGGTGGCTACGAGCAGTACTTC. The encoded protein is CASSQRSQGGYEQYF.

J is TRBJ2-5 and V is TRBV5-1; 8 bases match TRBD1. The germline V gene has CDR1 SGHRS and CDR2 YFSETQ. This CDR3 has 16 residues. Trimming cost V 5 bases and J 5 bases; bases outside gene matches: 14. CDR3: CASSSPGQEADETQYF. The CDR3 DNA follows: TGCGCCAGCAGTTCTCCGGGACAGGAGGCGGATGAGACCCAGTACTTC.

The chain carries TRBV5-1 and TRBJ1-1, with D possibly matching TRBD1 (6 bases). CDR3 size: 18 residues. Trimming cost V 1 base and J 3 bases, with 22 bases left between them. Germline V gene sequence: CDR1 SGHRS, CDR2 YFSETQ. CDR3 sequence (DNA): TGCGCCAGCAGCTTGTGGGGGCGCGCGGGGGTTGGAGACACTGAAGCTTTCTTT. Protein: CASSLWGRAGVGDTEAFF.

This clone is large (0.1 to 1%) by share. The genes are TRBV12-5 and TRBJ1-6, with D maybe TRBD1 (5 bases). V shed 1 base and J shed 17 bases, with 15 bases lying between them. Germline assignment: CDR1 LGHNT and CDR2 FRNRAP. The CDR3 totals 13 residues. CDR3 sequence: CASGLGAGTEVHF. CDR3 nucleotides: TGTGCTAGTGGTTTGGGAGCCGGGACGGAAGTCCACTTT.

V and J are TRBV19 and TRBJ2-7; D is unresolved. Trimming left V 5 bases short and J 1 base short, with 9 bases between. This CDR3 region has 13 residues. Germline CDR1 LNHDA, CDR2 SQIVND (reference sequence). The CDR3 loop is CASSPGLSYEQYF. Written as DNA, the CDR3 is TGTGCCAGTAGTCCCGGGTTATCCTACGAGCAGTACTTC.

This clone is a singleton in its sample. V usage is TRBV19 and J usage is TRBJ2-5, with 7 nucleotides matching TRBD1. The better agreement between TRBJ2-7 and the DNA end casts doubt on the J call. This CDR3 contains 14 residues. The germline V gene encodes CDR1 LNHDA and CDR2 SQIVND (reference sequence). CDR3 loop: CASSMGQFSYEQYF. The DNA of the CDR3 is TGTGCCAGTAGTATGGGACAGTTCTCCTACGAGCAGTACTTC.

The chain has TRBV21-1 and TRBJ2-5. TRBV21-1 is a pseudogene locus. This CDR3 is built from 13 residues. This CDR3 is CASTPRTRETQYF. CDR3 nucleotides: TGTGCCAGCACACCCCGGACCCGGGAGACCCAGTACTTC.

This clone was detected only a few times. The gene calls are TRBV27 and TRBJ2-1; D remains ambiguous. Germline V CDR1 and CDR2: MNHEY, SMNVEV (reference sequence). Trimming shortened V by 6 bases and J by 7 bases, and 22 bases separated the two germline ends. This CDR3 region has 16 residues. The CDR3 spells CASSLHAGDKWNEQFF. The CDR3 bases are TGTGCCAGCAGCCTACATGCAGGCGATAAGTGGAATGAGCAGTTCTTC.

The rearrangement links TRBV6-1 to TRBJ2-7, with D perhaps matching TRBD2 (6 bases). The CDR3 loop spans 15 amino acids. The germline V and J ends were trimmed by 7 bases and 4 bases, with 20 bases remaining between them. Germline V gives CDR1 MNHNS, CDR2 SASEGT. The CDR3 region has the DNA TGTGCCAGCATTTTCTCCCCCGGGGGACCTTACGAGCAGTACTTC. It is translated as CASIFSPGGPYEQYF.

This clone appeared a single time. The V call is TRBV11-2, the J call TRBJ2-7, with 10 bases matching TRBD1. Germline V gene sequence: CDR1 SGHAT, CDR2 FQNNGV. CDR3 length: 15 amino acids. V shed 4 bases, J shed 6 bases, and the junction held 9 bases outside the gene matches. The CDR3 region has the DNA TGTGCCAGCAGCTACGTAGGGACAGGGGTTGCCGAGCAGTACTTC. The encoded protein is CASSYVGTGVAEQYF. The full variable domain, rest sourced from reference TRBV11-2 and TRBJ2-7, is EAGVAQSPRYKIIEKRQSVAFWCNPISGHATLYWYQQILGQGPKLLIQFQNNGVVDDSQLPKDRFSAERLKGVDSTLKIQPAKLEDSAVYLCASSYVGTGVAEQYFGPGTRLTVT.

The V and J genes are TRBV19 and TRBJ2-7; 12 bases are a match to TRBD2. This CDR3 is 14 amino acids long. V lost 7 bases and J lost 7; bases outside the gene matches: 8. Germline V gene sequence: CDR1 LNHDA, CDR2 SQIVND (reference sequence). CDR3 nucleotides: TGTGCCAGTATCGGGACTAGCGGGTCCCCGGAGCAGTACTTC. It yields the protein CASIGTSGSPEQYF.

The gene calls are TRBV9 and TRBJ2-7; 7 nucleotides align to TRBD2. The J segment lost 4 bases and the V segment lost 4 bases, leaving 8 bases of the junction unmatched. Germline V CDR1 and CDR2: SGDLS, YYNGEE. This CDR3 is 14 amino acids long. This chain's CDR3 is CASSPSGNSYEQYF. The DNA of the CDR3 is TGTGCCAGCAGCCCGAGCGGGAATTCGTACGAGCAGTACTTC. Together with reference TRBV9 and TRBJ2-7, the CDR3 gives the full variable domain: DSGVTQTPKHLITATGQRVTLRCSPRSGDLSVYWYQQSLDQGLQFLIQYYNGEERAKGNILERFSAQQFPDLHSELNLSSLELGDSALYFCASSPSGNSYEQYFGPGTRLTVT.

The chain employs TRBV12-5 and TRBJ2-3; possibly TRBD2 for D (5 bases). This CDR3 is built from 16 residues. Germline V gene sequence: CDR1 LGHNT, CDR2 FRNRAP. Trimming took off 0 bases at V and 7 bases at J, with 17 bases between the two ends. CDR3: CASGLVSGIGPNTQYF. The CDR3 DNA follows: TGTGCTAGTGGTTTGGTATCGGGAATCGGTCCAAATACGCAGTATTTT.

The chain combines TRBV19 with TRBJ2-1; D remains unclear. The CDR3 runs to 13 residues. CDR1 LNHDA and CDR2 SQIVND come from the germline V gene (reference sequence). Trimming stripped 3 bases from V and 3 bases from J, with 6 bases between. DNA for the CDR3: TGTGCCAGTAGTATTACATACTACAATGAGCAGTTCTTC. Translating it yields CASSITYYNEQFF.

This clone was observed a single time. The V gene is TRBV4-1, the J gene TRBJ2-1, with D unclear. Trimming left V 1 base short and J 2 bases short, with 3 bases between. Germline loops: CDR1 MGHRA, CDR2 YSYEKL. The length of the CDR3 is 13 residues. The CDR3 DNA reads as TGCGCCAGCAGCCAAGTCCCCTACAATGAGCAGTTCTTC. Its translation is CASSQVPYNEQFF.

This sequence joins TRBV5-6 and TRBJ2-1, with 9 bases matching TRBD2. The V and J ends lost 1 base and 8 bases, in that order; junction bases with no gene match: 7. This CDR3 comprises 15 residues. CDR1 is SGHDT and CDR2 is YYEEEE in the germline V gene. CDR3 nucleotide sequence: TGTGCCAGCAGCTTGAATAGCGGGAGTGGGGATGAGCAGTTCTTC. It is translated as CASSLNSGSGDEQFF.

CDR3 protein: CASTGAETTYEQYF. CDR3 sequence (DNA): TGTGCCAGCACTGGGGCGGAGACTACCTACGAGCAGTACTTC. The rearrangement uses TRBV6-5 and TRBJ2-7, with D perhaps TRBD1 or TRBD2 (5 bases each). V lost 7 bases and J lost 2, with 15 bases in between. Germline V CDR1 and CDR2: MNHEY, SVGAGI. This CDR3 has 14 amino acids.

This clone was observed a few times. The chain has TRBV5-8 and TRBJ2-7; unclear D gene. The CDR3 consists of 11 residues. Per germline, CDR1 SGHTS and CDR2 YDEGEE. Trimming removed 3 bases from V and 2 bases from J, with 3 bases in between. CDR3 DNA sequence: TGTGCCAGCAGCTGGACCTACGAGCAGTACTTC. Amino acid sequence: CASSWTYEQYF.

In its sample, this clone is large. V usage is TRBV5-6 and J usage is TRBJ2-7, with no clear D. Trimming pared 5 bases from V and 2 bases from J, leaving 17 bases between. CDR3 size: 15 residues. CDR1 is SGHDT and CDR2 is YYEEEE in the germline V gene. The CDR3 sequence: CASRQLRTLPYEQYF. The DNA for the CDR3 is TGTGCCAGCAGGCAACTACGGACGTTACCCTACGAGCAGTACTTC.

The J gene is TRBJ2-1, the V gene TRBV27; 9 nucleotides match TRBD2. This CDR3 has 15 amino acids. V was pared by 7 bases and J by 6 bases, with 10 bases of the junction left unmatched. CDR1 is MNHEY, CDR2 SMNVEV, per germline (reference sequence). This CDR3 reads CASTSGVAGVNEQFF. In DNA form, the CDR3 reads TGTGCCAGCACCTCTGGGGTAGCGGGAGTCAATGAGCAGTTCTTC.

The CDR3 region has the DNA TGTGCCAGCAGTACCGGGACAGAATCAAATCAGCCCCAGCATTTT. Encoded protein: CASSTGTESNQPQHF. The rearrangement joins TRBV6-9 to TRBJ1-5; 7 bases align to TRBD1. V trimming: 5 bases; J trimming: 4 bases; junction bases outside the gene matches: 8. The CDR3 has 15 amino acids. Per the germline V gene, CDR1 is MNHGY and CDR2 is SVAAGI.

This clone was seen only a few times. DNA for the CDR3: TGTGCCAGCAGACCGATGGCGTTTCAGCCCCAGCATTTT. Translated, it gives CASRPMAFQPQHF. The chain employs TRBV27 and TRBJ1-5, with unresolved D. Germline-derived CDR1 and CDR2 are MNHEY and SMNVEV (reference sequence). The CDR3 has 13 residues. V was trimmed by 6 bases and J by 6 bases, leaving 12 bases between them.

The J gene is TRBJ2-3, the V gene TRBV6-1; TRBD1 might be the D (6 bases). Germline values: CDR1 MNHNS, CDR2 SASEGT. The CDR3 contains 14 residues. V was shortened by 5 bases and J by 1 base, with 10 bases between the two germline ends. In DNA, the CDR3 is TGTGCCAGCAGTTTAAGACAGGGCACAGATACGCAGTATTTT. It translates to CASSLRQGTDTQYF.

The rearrangement uses TRBV5-4 and TRBJ2-1; D ambiguous. The germline V gene encodes CDR1 SGHNT and CDR2 YYREEE (reference sequence). V lost 1 base, J lost 7 bases, and 3 bases lay in between. This CDR3 has 11 residues. The CDR3 DNA reads TGTGCCAGCAGCTTGACTAATGAGCAGTTCTTC. This sequence encodes CASSLTNEQFF. Full variable domain (outside the CDR3, taken from reference TRBV5-4 and TRBJ2-1): ETGVTQSPTHLIKTRGQQVTLRCSSQSGHNTVSWYQQALGQGPQFIFQYYREEENGRGNFPPRFSGLQFPNYSSELNVNALELDDSALYLCASSLTNEQFFGPGTRLTVL.

This clone was observed a handful of times. The chain has TRBV28 and TRBJ2-3, with D uncertain. The V end lost 6 bases, the J end lost 1 base, and 14 bases lay between the germline ends. From germline, CDR1 is MDHEN and CDR2 SYDVKM. The CDR3 contains 15 residues. CDR3 nucleotide sequence: TGTGCCAGCAGCCCATGGGCAGCACGCACAGATACGCAGTATTTT. Translated, it gives CASSPWAARTDTQYF. Supplemented by reference TRBV28 and TRBJ2-3, the full variable domain reads DVKVTQSSRYLVKRTGEKVFLECVQDMDHENMFWYRQDPGLGLRLIYFSYDVKMKEKGDIPEGYSVSREKKERFSLILESASTNQTSMYLCASSPWAARTDTQYFGPGTRLTVL.

In this sample, this clone turned up a few times. The chain is built from TRBV19 and TRBJ1-1, with no clear D. Per germline, CDR1 LNHDA and CDR2 SQIVND (reference sequence). V gave up 7 bases and J gave up 0 bases, with 9 bases separating them. The CDR3 runs to 13 residues. The CDR3 loop is CASNVAMNTEAFF. The CDR3 coding sequence is TGTGCCAGTAATGTAGCTATGAACACTGAAGCTTTCTTT.